Included here is one TCR beta chain sequence, with context. Its cognate antigen is unknown. An end of the junction differs from the germline gene, which may be a read error. This entry belongs to a study of PD-1 blockade in classical Hodgkin lymphoma. Study findings and constraints: Partial responders and progressors had significantly lower baseline TCR diversity. CD4+ but not CD8+ TCR diversity rose significantly by C4D1.

No patient escaped relapse after autologous stem cell transplantation, and brentuximab vedotin exposure varied. When best responses were assessed, they were complete response, partial response or progressive disease. Profiling relied on immunoSEQ multiplex PCR, and the TCRdb table lists in-frame clones only, not all of them. Of almost 100,000 clones in the sample, roughly 90% were seen once. The sequenced sample was peripheral blood mononuclear cells (PBMCs), obtained at baseline. The sequence came from a human donor with classical Hodgkin lymphoma.

The CDR3 nucleotides read TGTGCCAGCAGCCAAGAACCGAGCGGGGGACCCTATAATGAGCAGTTCTTC. Encoded protein: CASSQEPSGGPYNEQFF. J is TRBJ2-1 and V is TRBV4-2, with 8 bases aligning to TRBD2. The CDR3 runs to 17 residues. CDR1 and CDR2 from the germline V gene are LGHNA and YNFKEQ.